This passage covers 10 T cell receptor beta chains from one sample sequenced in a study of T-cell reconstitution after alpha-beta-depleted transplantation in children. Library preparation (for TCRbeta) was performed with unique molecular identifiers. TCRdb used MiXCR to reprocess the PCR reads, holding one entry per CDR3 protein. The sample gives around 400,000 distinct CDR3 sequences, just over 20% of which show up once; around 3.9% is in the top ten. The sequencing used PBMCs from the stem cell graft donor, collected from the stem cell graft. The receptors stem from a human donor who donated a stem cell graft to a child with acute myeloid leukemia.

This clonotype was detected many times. The CDR3, as DNA: TGCAGTGCTAGACAGGGTGCTGGAAACACCATATATTTT. Protein: CSARQGAGNTIYF. The V and J genes are TRBV20-1 and TRBJ1-3, with D tentatively TRBD1 (5 bases). The CDR3 is made up of 13 amino acids. Deletions cut 2 bases from V and 2 bases from J, with 7 bases between. The germline V gene encodes CDR1 DFQATT and CDR2 SNEGSKA (reference sequence).

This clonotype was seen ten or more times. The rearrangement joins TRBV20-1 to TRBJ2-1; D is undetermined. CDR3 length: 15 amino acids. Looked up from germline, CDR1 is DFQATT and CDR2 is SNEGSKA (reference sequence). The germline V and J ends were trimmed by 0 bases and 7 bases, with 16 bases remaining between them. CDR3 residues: CSARDSELGWNEQFF. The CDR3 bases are TGCAGTGCTAGAGATTCGGAACTTGGGTGGAATGAGCAGTTCTTC.

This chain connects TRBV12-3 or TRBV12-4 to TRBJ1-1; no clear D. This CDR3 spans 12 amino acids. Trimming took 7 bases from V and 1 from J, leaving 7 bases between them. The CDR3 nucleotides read TGTGCCAGCAAGCCCCAGAACACTGAAGCTTTCTTT. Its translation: CASKPQNTEAFF.

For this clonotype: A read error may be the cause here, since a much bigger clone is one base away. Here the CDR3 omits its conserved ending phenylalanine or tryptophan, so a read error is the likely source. Written as DNA, the CDR3 is TGCAGCGCACAGGGGGATAATGAAAAACTGTTTTGT. Residues: CSAQGDNEKLFC. The J gene is TRBJ1-4, the V gene TRBV29-1, with 8 bases aligning to TRBD1. The CDR3 consists of 12 residues. V lost 7 bases and J lost 4; bases outside the gene matches: 2. The germline CDR1 and CDR2 sequences are SQVTM and ANQGSEA.

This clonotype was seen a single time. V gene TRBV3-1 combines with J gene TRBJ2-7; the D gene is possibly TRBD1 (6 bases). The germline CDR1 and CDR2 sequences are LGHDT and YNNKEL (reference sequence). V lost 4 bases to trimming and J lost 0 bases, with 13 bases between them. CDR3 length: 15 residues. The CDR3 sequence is CASSRMDSSSYEQYF. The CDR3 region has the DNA TGTGCCAGCAGCCGAATGGACAGTAGCTCCTACGAGCAGTACTTC.

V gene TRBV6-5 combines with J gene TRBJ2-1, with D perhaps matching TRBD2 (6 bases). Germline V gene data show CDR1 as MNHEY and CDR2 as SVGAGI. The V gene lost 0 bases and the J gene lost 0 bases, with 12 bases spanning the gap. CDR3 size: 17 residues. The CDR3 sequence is CASSYSRLESSYNEQFF. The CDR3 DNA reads TGTGCCAGCAGTTACTCACGACTAGAAAGCTCCTACAATGAGCAGTTCTTC.

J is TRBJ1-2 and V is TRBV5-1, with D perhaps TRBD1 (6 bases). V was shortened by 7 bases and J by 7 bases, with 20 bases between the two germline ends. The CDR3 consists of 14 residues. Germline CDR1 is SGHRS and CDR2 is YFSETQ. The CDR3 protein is CASSPQPDSGGYTF. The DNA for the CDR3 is TGCGCCAGCTCCCCTCAACCGGACAGTGGTGGCTACACCTTC.

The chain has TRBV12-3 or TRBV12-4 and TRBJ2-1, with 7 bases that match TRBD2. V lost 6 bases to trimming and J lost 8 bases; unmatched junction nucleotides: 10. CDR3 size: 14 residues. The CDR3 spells CASRAGEGGDEQFF. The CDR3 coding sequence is TGTGCCAGCAGGGCCGGGGAGGGCGGGGATGAGCAGTTCTTC.

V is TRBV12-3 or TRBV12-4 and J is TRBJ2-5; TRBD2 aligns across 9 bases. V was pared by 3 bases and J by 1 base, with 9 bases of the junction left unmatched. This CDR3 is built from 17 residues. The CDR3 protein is CASSFVAGEAFQETQYF. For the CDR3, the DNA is TGTGCCAGCAGTTTTGTAGCGGGAGAAGCCTTCCAAGAGACCCAGTACTTC.

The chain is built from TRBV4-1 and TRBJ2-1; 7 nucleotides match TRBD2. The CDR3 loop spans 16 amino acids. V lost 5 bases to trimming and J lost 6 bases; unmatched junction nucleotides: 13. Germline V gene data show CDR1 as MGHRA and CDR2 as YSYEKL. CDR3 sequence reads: CASSGGAGAVSNEQFF. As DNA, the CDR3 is TGCGCCAGCAGCGGCGGGGCGGGAGCCGTCAGCAATGAGCAGTTCTTC.